This TCR beta chain was identified during a study of blood T cell repertoires in COVID-19. Study as a whole: The cDNA or gDNA used as material had been derived from T cells, B-cell-depleted T cells, or PBMCs.

TCRdb's table, derived via immunoSEQ multiplex PCR, lists solely in-frame clones and lacks some. The profile covers a few hundred thousand clones, with 85% appearing a single time and approximately 7.6% taken by the ten largest. Looked up from germline, CDR1 is SGHVS and CDR2 is FQNEAQ. This CDR3 has 13 residues. V was pared by 7 bases and J by 6 bases, with 3 bases of the junction left unmatched. Material for sequencing was peripheral blood. The genes are TRBV7-8 and TRBJ1-4; 9 nucleotides agree with TRBD1. This receptor was identified in a human donor in a cohort sampled during active COVID-19. The CDR3 is CASTRDRDEKLFF. The CDR3 DNA follows: TGTGCCAGCACCCGGGACAGGGATGAAAAACTGTTTTTT.